The following is a TCR beta chain sequence with its context. Its target is not known. This table comes from immunoSEQ multiplex PCR, and its TCRdb copy is limited to in-frame clones, with some not included. This table has over 200,000 clones, 80% to 95% appearing once. This specimen belongs to a study of cytomegalovirus exposure and HLA in healthy donors. Study findings and constraints: Reports described diagnosis of cytomegalovirus status by the classifier as highly specific and sensitive. Specificity for CMV antigens was confirmed in vitro for three of the CMV-associated chains.

CDR1 and CDR2 (germline): SGHVS, FNYEAQ. V was clipped by 1 base and J by 0 bases, with 7 bases between them. This CDR3 has 15 residues. The donors formed part of the roughly 110-subject validation cohort, distinct from the approximately 640-subject first cohort. The chain has TRBV7-6 and TRBJ2-1, with D uncertain. The origin of this receptor is a woman in her twenties or thirties in good health and CMV-seronegative. The sequencing sample was made of PBMCs. CDR3 loop: CASSLEVVSYNEQFF. The CDR3 bases are TGTGCCAGCAGCTTAGAAGTTGTCTCCTACAATGAGCAGTTCTTC.